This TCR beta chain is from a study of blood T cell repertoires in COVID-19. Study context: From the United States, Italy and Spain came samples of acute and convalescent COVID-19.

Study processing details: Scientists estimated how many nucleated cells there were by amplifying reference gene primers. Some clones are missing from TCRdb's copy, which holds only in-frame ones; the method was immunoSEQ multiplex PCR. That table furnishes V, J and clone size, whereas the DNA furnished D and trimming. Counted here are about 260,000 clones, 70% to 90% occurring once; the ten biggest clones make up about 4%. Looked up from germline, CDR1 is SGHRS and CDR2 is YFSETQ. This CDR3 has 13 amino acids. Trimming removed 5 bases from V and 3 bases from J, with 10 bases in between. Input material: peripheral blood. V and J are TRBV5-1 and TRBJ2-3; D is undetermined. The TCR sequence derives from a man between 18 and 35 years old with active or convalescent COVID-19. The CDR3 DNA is TGCGCCAGCAGTCCAACAGCAACAGATACGCAGTATTTT. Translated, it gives CASSPTATDTQYF.